The 25 T cell receptor beta chains below were found in one sample sequenced in a study of PD-1 blockade in classical Hodgkin lymphoma. Time point meaning: cycle 4 day 1 (C4D1), after less than seven weeks of nivolumab. Each patient relapsed following autologous stem cell transplantation, and prior brentuximab vedotin exposure differed. Assay used: immunoSEQ multiplex PCR; TCRdb lists only in-frame clones, some missing. The sample shows some 39,000 clones, roughly 73% of them seen only once. The sample here was peripheral blood mononuclear cells (PBMCs), taken before the fourth cycle of nivolumab. The source is a human donor with classical Hodgkin lymphoma.

The chain links TRBV7-2 to TRBJ2-3; no reliable D call. Trimming pared 1 base from V and 2 bases from J, leaving 7 bases between. Looked up from germline, CDR1 is SGHTA and CDR2 is FQGNSA. The CDR3 runs 14 residues. The CDR3 loop reads CASSLVLNTDTQYF. In DNA form, the CDR3 reads TGTGCCAGCAGCTTAGTCCTTAACACAGATACGCAGTATTTT.

The chain links TRBV5-6 to TRBJ2-6, with D perhaps TRBD1 (5 bases). The germline gives CDR1 SGHDT, CDR2 YYEEEE. V was clipped by 0 bases and J by 0 bases, with 13 bases between them. The CDR3 loop spans 18 amino acids. CDR3 sequence reads: CASSLGGYRYSGANVLTF. In DNA form, the CDR3 reads TGTGCCAGCAGCTTGGGGGGTTACAGGTACTCTGGGGCCAACGTCCTGACTTTC.

J is TRBJ1-4 and V is TRBV7-9; D perhaps matches TRBD1 (5 bases). V was shortened by 3 bases and J by 4 bases, with 9 bases between the two germline ends. The CDR3 covers 14 residues. Germline V gene lookup returns CDR1 SEHNR and CDR2 FQNEAQ (reference sequence). DNA for the CDR3: TGTGCCAGCAGCTTCAGGGATAATAATGAAAAACTGTTTTTT. Its protein is CASSFRDNNEKLFF.

This chain connects TRBV4-3 to TRBJ2-1, with 10 bases identical to TRBD1. Germline CDR1 LGHNA, CDR2 YSLEER. This CDR3 is built from 17 residues. Unmatched junction bases numbered 17, after V lost 0 bases and J lost 15 bases. The CDR3 DNA sequence: TGCGCCAGCAGCCAAGATGGTGGGGACAGGGGACCAAAGGGCCGGTTCTTC. It is translated as CASSQDGGDRGPKGRFF.

In this sample, this clone turned up once. The chain couples TRBV21-1 to TRBJ1-1. TRBV21-1 is described as a pseudogene. The CDR3 runs 11 residues. CDR3 DNA: TGTGCCAGCGGTCTAGCTGAAAAAGCTTTCTTT. Its translation: CASGLAEKAFF.

The V gene is TRBV7-9, the J gene TRBJ1-1; D is unresolved. CDR1 is SEHNR and CDR2 is FQNEAQ in the germline V gene (reference sequence). Deletions cut 0 bases from V and 0 bases from J, with 5 bases between. The CDR3 sequence is 14 residues long. The DNA for the CDR3 is TGTGCCAGCAGCTTAGCTTGGGTGAACACTGAAGCTTTCTTT. Its protein product is CASSLAWVNTEAFF.

V is TRBV5-4 and J is TRBJ2-5; the D gene could be TRBD1 or TRBD2 (5 bases each). Trimming removed 4 bases at V and 2 bases at J, with 12 bases between. This CDR3 spans 14 amino acids. CDR1 and CDR2 from the germline V gene are SGHNT and YYREEE (reference sequence). Here the CDR3 reads CASSTGTEQETQYF. CDR3 sequence (DNA): TGTGCCAGCAGCACCGGGACGGAACAAGAGACCCAGTACTTC.

The chain uses TRBV5-1 and TRBJ2-2, with TRBD1 matching over 10 bases. CDR1 is SGHRS and CDR2 is YFSETQ in the germline V gene. V shed 4 bases, J shed 0 bases, and the junction held 3 bases outside the gene matches. The CDR3 covers 16 residues. CDR3 in amino acids: CASSGTGVANTGELFF. The CDR3 coding sequence is TGCGCCAGCAGCGGGACAGGGGTGGCGAACACCGGGGAGCTGTTTTTT.

V is TRBV18 and J is TRBJ1-2; TRBD1 aligns across 7 bases. The CDR3 consists of 14 residues. Germline CDR1 reads KGHSH; CDR2 reads LQKENI. V lost 5 bases to trimming and J lost 8 bases; unmatched junction nucleotides: 11. CDR3 sequence reads: CASSARGGGDGYTF. In DNA form, the CDR3 reads TGTGCCAGCTCAGCTCGGGGAGGGGGCGACGGCTACACCTTC.

By share of the sample, this clone is medium-sized. The chain is built from TRBV30 and TRBJ1-2, with 10 bases matching TRBD1. With 4 bases clipped from V and 6 bases from J, the junction kept 11 bases outside the gene matches. CDR1 GTSNPN and CDR2 SVGIG come from the germline V gene (reference sequence). The length of the CDR3 is 15 residues. CDR3 region: CAWKLKTGGADGYTF. As DNA, the CDR3 is TGTGCCTGGAAACTGAAGACAGGGGGCGCGGATGGCTACACCTTC.

This clone was counted between two and nine times. The chain carries TRBV19 and TRBJ1-5; D gene unclear. CDR1 and CDR2 (germline): LNHDA, SQIVND (reference sequence). V gave up 8 bases and J gave up 5 bases, with 13 bases separating them. The CDR3 length is 13 residues. CDR3 region: CASQSAEYQPQHF. The CDR3 nucleotides are TGTGCCAGTCAAAGTGCGGAATATCAGCCCCAGCATTTT.

This rearrangement joins TRBV10-2 to TRBJ2-5; 8 bases fit TRBD2. In germline, CDR1 is WSHSY, CDR2 SAAADI. Losses at the gene ends were 3 bases for V and 5 bases for J; bases not matched to a gene: 14. This CDR3 is built from 17 residues. The CDR3 nucleotides are TGCGCCAGCAGTGACGGTCTAGCGGGTTTCCCCCGGGAGACCCAGTACTTC. It codes for CASSDGLAGFPRETQYF.

CDR3 sequence: CASKTLTLPPSGANVLTF. CDR3 DNA: TGTGCCAGCAAGACGCTAACATTACCCCCCTCTGGGGCCAACGTCCTGACTTTC. The chain employs TRBV2 and TRBJ2-6, with D uncertain. CDR3 length equals 18 residues. Trimming stripped 7 bases from V and 0 bases from J, with 19 bases between. Per the germline V gene, CDR1 is SNHLY and CDR2 is FYNNEI.

The CDR3 loop reads CASRGGGSSYEQYF. The CDR3 DNA reads TGTGCCAGCCGTGGGGGGGGGAGCTCCTACGAGCAGTACTTC. The J gene is TRBJ2-7, the V gene TRBV7-2; 7 nucleotides agree with TRBD2. This CDR3 contains 14 residues. Trimming removed 8 bases from V and 0 bases from J; junction bases left unmatched: 7. CDR1 and CDR2 (germline): SGHTA, FQGNSA.

CDR3 residues: CASTLTGAPGNEQFF. The CDR3 bases are TGTGCCAGCACCCTTACGGGGGCCCCTGGCAATGAGCAGTTCTTC. The V call is TRBV9, the J call TRBJ2-1, with D perhaps matching TRBD1 or TRBD2 (6 bases each). Germline CDR1 and CDR2: SGDLS and YYNGEE. Trimming shortened V by 6 bases and J by 6 bases, and 19 bases separated the two germline ends. The CDR3 length is 15 residues.

The chain uses TRBV6-6 and TRBJ1-3, with no clear D. The CDR3 contains 15 residues. Looked up from germline, CDR1 is MNHNY and CDR2 is SVGAGI (reference sequence). V shed 6 bases and J shed 0 bases, with 12 bases lying between them. The CDR3 here is CASSPAPSSGNTIYF. CDR3 bases: TGTGCCAGCAGCCCGGCGCCGAGCTCTGGAAACACCATATATTTT.

This rearrangement joins TRBV19 to TRBJ2-7, with 9 bases identical to TRBD2. Per the germline V gene, CDR1 is LNHDA and CDR2 is SQIVND (reference sequence). V lost 4 bases and J lost 1; bases outside the gene matches: 5. The CDR3 totals 15 residues. The CDR3: CASSRIAGESYEQYF. CDR3 DNA sequence: TGTGCCAGTAGTAGAATAGCGGGGGAATCCTACGAGCAGTACTTC.

By frequency in the sample, this clone is hyperexpanded. The V gene is TRBV9, the J gene TRBJ2-1; D may be TRBD2 (6 bases). From germline, CDR1 is SGDLS and CDR2 YYNGEE. Deletions cut 4 bases from V and 6 bases from J, with 26 bases between. This CDR3 has 18 residues. The CDR3 DNA reads as TGTGCCAGCAGCCCCCGCCCGGGGAGGTACAACCCCAGCAATGAGCAGTTCTTC. It encodes CASSPRPGRYNPSNEQFF.

V is TRBV6-4 and J is TRBJ1-5; 7 bases match TRBD1. This CDR3 has 17 residues. Germline V lookup: CDR1 MRHNA, CDR2 SNTAGT. The J segment lost 0 bases and the V segment lost 4 bases, leaving 9 bases of the junction unmatched. This chain's CDR3 is CASSGSGQPYSNQPQHF. The CDR3 DNA reads as TGTGCCAGCAGTGGATCGGGACAGCCTTATAGCAATCAGCCCCAGCATTTT.

V usage is TRBV11-3 and J usage is TRBJ2-7; D unresolved. The CDR3 covers 11 residues. V shed 5 bases and J shed 3 bases, with 5 bases lying between them. Germline CDR1 reads SGHNT; CDR2 reads YENEEA. CDR3 sequence reads: CASSPYYEQYF. The CDR3 DNA sequence: TGTGCCAGCAGCCCGTACTACGAGCAGTACTTC.

The chain combines TRBV7-9 with TRBJ1-2; unclear D gene. Germline CDR1 and CDR2: SEHNR and FQNEAQ (reference sequence). Trimming shortened V by 5 bases and J by 5 bases, and 15 bases separated the two germline ends. The CDR3 runs to 14 residues. The CDR3, as DNA: TGTGCCAGCAGCGCGAGTGAGGCACCTTATGGCTACACCTTC. Amino acid sequence: CASSASEAPYGYTF. The variable domain in full, with the rest retrieved from reference TRBV7-9 and TRBJ1-2, is DTGVSQNPRHKITKRGQNVTFRCDPISEHNRLYWYRQTLGQGPEFLTYFQNEAQLEKSRLLSDRFSAERPKGSFSTLEIQRTEQGDSAMYLCASSASEAPYGYTFGSGTRLTVV.

This clone appeared a single time. V usage is TRBV14 and J usage is TRBJ2-3; no definite D call. From germline, CDR1 is SGHDN and CDR2 FVKESK. Between the trimmed V and J ends, which lost 2 bases and 12 bases, there was a span of 18 bases. This CDR3 has 14 amino acids. CDR3 in DNA: TGTGCCAGCAGCCAAAGGAATAAACCCGCCCAACAGTATTTT. Protein product: CASSQRNKPAQQYF.

The chain couples TRBV13 to TRBJ2-2, with D perhaps TRBD2 (5 bases). V was clipped by 6 bases and J by 6 bases, with 20 bases between them. CDR3 size: 16 residues. Germline V lookup: CDR1 PRHDT, CDR2 FYEKMQ (reference sequence). The CDR3 sequence: CASSLTRDSSAGELFF. The DNA for the CDR3 is TGTGCCAGCAGTCTCACCCGGGATAGCTCAGCCGGGGAGCTGTTTTTT.

The V call is TRBV12-5, the J call TRBJ2-2; TRBD2 aligns across 7 bases. This CDR3 comprises 16 residues. Germline V gene data show CDR1 as LGHNT and CDR2 as FRNRAP. The V and J ends lost 5 bases and 0 bases, in that order; junction bases with no gene match: 6. CDR3: CASGGTGLTNTGELFF. For the CDR3, the DNA is TGTGCTAGTGGTGGAACGGGACTAACGAACACCGGGGAGCTGTTTTTT.

This clone turned up a few times. This chain connects TRBV19 to TRBJ1-2, with 8 positions matching TRBD1. The CDR3 covers 14 residues. Germline values: CDR1 LNHDA, CDR2 SQIVND (reference sequence). V gave up 9 bases and J gave up 2 bases; unmatched junction bases: 8. The CDR3 loop reads CASTPGGANYGYTF. Written as DNA, the CDR3 is TGTGCCAGCACTCCAGGGGGCGCGAACTATGGCTACACCTTC.